The T cell receptor (beta chain) under discussion was sequenced for a study of blood T cell repertoires in COVID-19. Turning to the study itself: Italy, Spain and the United States were the sources of the convalescent and acute COVID-19 samples. PBMCs, B-cell-depleted T cells, or T cells were the source of the cDNA or gDNA that made up the material.

This clone occurred once. Seattle patients were enrolled during active infection and followed longitudinally. Original processing methods: For nucleated cells, counts were estimated from reference gene primer amplification. The table came from immunoSEQ multiplex PCR; TCRdb's copy has only in-frame clones and leaves some out. That table gives V, J and clone size, and the DNA gave D and trimming. The sample carries 250,000 to 300,000 clones, roughly 90% recorded once. The source of this sequence is a woman under 40 with COVID-19, enrolled during active disease. The sample consisted of peripheral blood.

CDR3 sequence reads: CASSLGGGPDGNTDTQYF. CDR3 nucleotides: TGTGCCAGCAGCTTAGGCGGGGGGCCCGATGGGAACACAGATACGCAGTATTTT. The chain links TRBV7-7 to TRBJ2-3; 8 bases map to TRBD2. V was clipped by 1 base and J by 2 bases; unmatched bases: 11. Germline CDR1 and CDR2: SSHAT and FNYEAQ (reference sequence). The CDR3 has 18 residues.